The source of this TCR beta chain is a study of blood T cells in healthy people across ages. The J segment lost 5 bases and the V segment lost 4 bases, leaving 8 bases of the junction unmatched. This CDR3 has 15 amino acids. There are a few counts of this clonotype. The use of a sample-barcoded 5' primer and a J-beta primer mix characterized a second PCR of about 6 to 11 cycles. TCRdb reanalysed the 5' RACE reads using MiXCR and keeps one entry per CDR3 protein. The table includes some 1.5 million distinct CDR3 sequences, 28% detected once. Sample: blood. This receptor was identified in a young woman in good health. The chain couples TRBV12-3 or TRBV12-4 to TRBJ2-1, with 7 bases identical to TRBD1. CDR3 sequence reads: CASSYNRGRDNEQFF. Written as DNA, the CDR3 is TGTGCCAGCAGTTATAACAGGGGCCGCGACAATGAGCAGTTCTTC.